Listed below are T cell receptor beta chains from one sample, sequenced in a study of blood T cell repertoires in COVID-19. Here immunoSEQ multiplex PCR was the method, and the copy in TCRdb shows in-frame clones only, minus some. The table shows about 38,000 clones, with 88% occurring only once. The sample taken for sequencing was peripheral blood. The receptors derive from a man aged 65-85 years with active COVID-19. The conserved cysteine and the conserved F or W are not part of the CDR3 here. Fields, in order: V gene, CDR3 protein.

v_call: TRBV6-4
cdr3_aa: ASSDRQGSEQF

v_call: TRBV3-1/TRBV3-2
cdr3_aa: ASSPLDRRAYEQY

v_call: TRBV4-1
cdr3_aa: ASSRGPSGGGTDTQY

v_call: TRBV5-1
cdr3_aa: ASRFEGAPTDTQY

v_call: TRBV7-2
cdr3_aa: ASSLAGRGRKRTDTQY

v_call: TRBV28
cdr3_aa: ASSPTRGVDYGYT

v_call: TRBV11-2
cdr3_aa: ASSLPGYHEQY

v_call: TRBV7-2
cdr3_aa: ASSSQAGVPSYEQY

v_call: TRBV9
cdr3_aa: ASSVDGAGPYGYT

v_call: TRBV12-2
cdr3_aa: ASRSATGTGFRSGELF

v_call: TRBV10-3
cdr3_aa: AISARDTGELF

v_call: TRBV7-8
cdr3_aa: ASSSEGGLADNEQF

v_call: TRBV7-7
cdr3_aa: ASTTGGPGLEYEQY

v_call: TRBV7-2
cdr3_aa: ASSLVRGNEQF

v_call: TRBV7-8
cdr3_aa: ASSLVPTGFSYEQY

v_call: TRBV5-1
cdr3_aa: ASNLWTSGQETQY

v_call: TRBV7-9
cdr3_aa: ASSLAAGNYGYT

v_call: TRBV5-8
cdr3_aa: ASRGQGSNQPQH

v_call: TRBV6-5
cdr3_aa: ASRGTSGRADTQY

v_call: TRBV28
cdr3_aa: ASSFSLGTGVNSPLH

v_call: TRBV25-1
cdr3_aa: ASSEYQDYGYT

v_call: TRBV6-5
cdr3_aa: ASSYFGTSNTEAF

v_call: TRBV27
cdr3_aa: ASMQGWNSPLH

v_call: TRBV7-9
cdr3_aa: ASSKGLASNGYYNEQF

v_call: TRBV27
cdr3_aa: ASSLLGTGNSPLH

v_call: TRBV7-3
cdr3_aa: ASSLAGTSGYYNEQF

v_call: TRBV20-1
cdr3_aa: SAGPGTGYT

v_call: TRBV6-2/TRBV6-3
cdr3_aa: ASSYPRGLNTEAF

v_call: TRBV21-1
cdr3_aa: ASSKVASGREFYQETQY

v_call: TRBV9
cdr3_aa: ASSARTGGYNEQF

v_call: TRBV5-4
cdr3_aa: ASSSRNLNYGYT

v_call: TRBV6-5
cdr3_aa: ASHPGQGRYEQY

v_call: TRBV15
cdr3_aa: ATSTGQGGDNEQF

v_call: TRBV7-3
cdr3_aa: ASSPTAGTGAGNTIY

v_call: TRBV6-6
cdr3_aa: ASSYGDRGLQQY

v_call: TRBV18
cdr3_aa: ASSKKSEAGRDEQF

v_call: TRBV9
cdr3_aa: ASSVAGEMEQF

v_call: TRBV4-2
cdr3_aa: ASSQVRVPGELF

v_call: TRBV9
cdr3_aa: ASGRRDAGGETQY

v_call: TRBV4-2
cdr3_aa: ASSQAGLAQLTDTQY

v_call: TRBV7-3
cdr3_aa: ASSAMGWGGLRDTQY